This T cell receptor (beta chain) came from a study of cytomegalovirus exposure and HLA in healthy donors. With respect to this clone: Its specificity is not known.

CDR1 is WNHNN and CDR2 is SYGVQD in the germline V gene (reference sequence). Trimming left V 7 bases short and J 6 bases short, with 22 bases between. The CDR3 consists of 16 residues. Only in-frame clones appear in the TCRdb table, and some are missing; sequencing was by immunoSEQ multiplex PCR. The sample has about 190,000 clones, roughly 83% seen once. General study points: Most TCR sequences proved rare, with some public TCRs found in many donors. The study listed under 200 cytomegalovirus-associated TCR beta chains.

The rearrangement uses TRBV10-1 and TRBJ2-1; D perhaps matches TRBD1 (5 bases). The source material was PBMCs. This clonotype was obtained from a woman aged 18-29 years in good health and CMV-seronegative. The CDR3 here is CASKDRDRTPRNEQFF. The CDR3 DNA reads TGCGCCAGCAAGGATAGAGACCGGACACCCCGCAATGAGCAGTTCTTC.